Listed here are 4 T cell receptor beta chains from one sample, sequenced in a study of monozygotic twins with inflammatory bowel disease. For each CDR3 protein, TCRdb gives one entry from its re-call of the 5' RACE reads, without DNA. The sample table includes about 380,000 distinct CDR3 sequences. Material: blood. The receptors originated from a human donor with ulcerative colitis or Crohn's disease, or a healthy co-twin of an affected twin (not recorded which).

The chain couples TRBV4-3 to TRBJ2-3; TCRdb's D gene call, TRBD1, goes unchecked for lack of DNA. The germline V gene encodes CDR1 LGHNA and CDR2 YSLEER. The CDR3 spans 16 residues. The CDR3 here is CASSHFEDRGTDTQYF.

V gene TRBV18 combines with J gene TRBJ1-1; the TRBD1 assignment by TCRdb is unverifiable without DNA. Germline V gene lookup returns CDR1 KGHSH and CDR2 LQKENI. This CDR3 is built from 15 residues. CDR3 region: CASSPAGQVNTEAFF.

The V and J genes are TRBV5-1 and TRBJ2-3; as DNA is missing, the TRBD2 call by TCRdb cannot be tested. The CDR3 is 17 residues long. Per germline, CDR1 SGHRS and CDR2 YFSETQ. CDR3 in amino acids: CASSLTTSASSGDTQYF.

The chain uses TRBV5-6 and TRBJ1-5; TCRdb outputs TRBD1, but without DNA this stays unchecked. CDR1 is SGHDT and CDR2 is YYEEEE in the germline V gene. The CDR3 has 14 residues. This chain's CDR3 is CASSQGLSGQPQHF.